The TCR beta chain under discussion was sequenced for a study of T cell repertoires in cytomegalovirus infection (dated by TCRdb to about 2019). In terms of the full investigation: The HLA type of each donor mattered for the analysis, because public TCR beta signatures pointed to carriage of CMV infection along with the matching HLA type. The study at large found these results: In both this cohort and an independent roughly 350-donor cohort, the cumulative frequency of public TCR beta family members distinguished carriers of CMV infection plus the relevant HLA type. The ex vivo response was dominated by HLA-C-restricted CMV-specific TCR beta clonotypes, which also provided the single most frequent clonotype in two of eight donors.

Sequenced on an Illumina HiSeq 1500. Through fastp at Q25 and MiXCR, TCRdb rebuilt clones from the public reads, retaining in-frame beta chains. Entries are consolidated by CDR3 protein sequence, retaining the most common genes and DNA. The sample table contains approximately 500,000 distinct CDR3 sequences; only one count was recorded for roughly 10% of them. Of the sample, roughly a tenth is held by the ten largest clones. This clonotype was observed many times. Its specific antigen is unknown. No quality values exist for individual bases; no much larger clone is one base distant. V was cut back by 3 bases and J by 0 bases, leaving a gap of 11 bases between them. CDR1 SNHLY and CDR2 FYNNEI are derived from the germline V gene. Measured from the cysteine to the phenylalanine, the CDR3 is 16 residues long. Only the CDR3 DNA stays, 48 bases, in frame from base 1.

The source material was PBMCs. This TCR was recovered from a human donor in good health (CMV status not recorded). Some clones in this sample may be carry-over from other donors' samples. The chain links TRBV2 with TRBJ2-2; there is no confident call for the D gene. The nucleotide sequence is TGTGCCAGCAGTGATTTACAGACCGCGAACACCGGGGAGCTGTTTTTT. Its coded protein is CASSDLQTANTGELFF.